The next 31 T cell receptor beta chains were all read from a single sample in a study of beta chain features in type 1 diabetes. Of the isolated RNA, all was reverse transcribed, and so the sequenced material was expressed TCRB transcripts. TCRdb keeps only in-frame clones here, not all; method: immunoSEQ multiplex PCR. The sample lists over 150,000 clones, roughly an eighth seen once, with about 0.58% in the top ten. Sequencing input: central memory CD4+ T cells from blood. The receptors were gathered from a woman under 30 in good health.

J is TRBJ1-3 and V is TRBV7-2; D gene unclear. The V gene lost 1 base and the J gene lost 1 base, with 5 bases spanning the gap. The CDR3 extends over 14 amino acids. Looked up from germline, CDR1 is SGHTA and CDR2 is FQGNSA. As DNA, the CDR3 is TGTGCCAGCAGCTTAGACAGATCTGGAAACACCATATATTTT. Its protein is CASSLDRSGNTIYF.

The sample holds a few counts of this clone. The chain links TRBV2 to TRBJ2-4; D not certain. V lost 4 bases to trimming and J lost 1 base, with 11 bases between them. Germline V lookup: CDR1 SNHLY, CDR2 FYNNEI. The length of the CDR3 is 15 residues. In DNA, the CDR3 is TGTGCCAGCAGTGGGAACAGTGGGGCCAAAAACATTCAGTACTTC. Translation: CASSGNSGAKNIQYF.

In its sample, this clone was seen a few times. The J gene is TRBJ1-4, the V gene TRBV6-6; no clear D gene. The ends were cut back, 6 bases at V and 8 bases at J, with 19 bases in the middle. This CDR3 has 15 residues. Germline V gene lookup returns CDR1 MNHNY and CDR2 SVGAGI (reference sequence). CDR3 loop: CASREHSGGSEKLFF. The CDR3, as DNA: TGTGCCAGCAGGGAACACAGCGGAGGATCCGAAAAACTGTTTTTT.

This clone has more than one count but fewer than ten. The chain is built from TRBV28 and TRBJ2-2, with 13 bases lining up with TRBD2. CDR1 is MDHEN, CDR2 SYDVKM, per germline. This CDR3 spans 15 amino acids. The CDR3 spells CAARTSGRNTGELFF. Written as DNA, the CDR3 is TGTGCAGCGAGGACTAGCGGGAGAAACACCGGGGAGCTGTTTTTT.

A few counts support this clone. The J gene is TRBJ1-4, the V gene TRBV5-1; TRBD1 is a possible D gene (5 bases). The CDR3 has 13 residues. Deletions cut 2 bases from V and 5 bases from J, with 7 bases between. Per germline, CDR1 SGHRS and CDR2 YFSETQ. The CDR3 nucleotides read TGCGCCAGCAGCTTACGACAGAATGAAAAACTGTTTTTT. Protein product: CASSLRQNEKLFF.

This clone was seen a few times. The V and J genes are TRBV6-6 and TRBJ2-2; D is perhaps TRBD2 (5 bases). Germline CDR1 is MNHNY and CDR2 is SVGAGI (reference sequence). Trimming removed 6 bases from V and 3 bases from J, with 17 bases in between. CDR3 length: 16 amino acids. The CDR3 nucleotides are TGTGCCAGCAGGCTCGGTGATAGCGCCGACACCGGGGAGCTGTTTTTT. Protein product: CASRLGDSADTGELFF.

The rearrangement uses TRBV29-1 and TRBJ2-5; D uncertain. The CDR3 runs to 14 residues. In germline, CDR1 is SQVTM, CDR2 ANQGSEA. V was clipped by 3 bases and J by 1 base, with 12 bases between them. CDR3 sequence: CSVEYAARQETQYF. Written as DNA, the CDR3 is TGCAGCGTTGAGTACGCGGCACGCCAAGAGACCCAGTACTTC. Full variable domain (outside the CDR3, taken from reference TRBV29-1 and TRBJ2-5): SAVISQKPSRDICQRGTSLTIQCQVDSQVTMMFWYRQQPGQSLTLIATANQGSEATYESGFVIDKFPISRPNLTFSTLTVSNMSPEDSSIYLCSVEYAARQETQYFGPGTRLLVL.

Notes on this clone: The junction departs from the called germline gene at one end, perhaps through a read error. The chain recombines TRBV5-4 with TRBJ1-2, with D possibly being TRBD1 (5 bases). CDR1 is SGHNT and CDR2 is YYREEE in the germline V gene (reference sequence). The CDR3 sequence is 15 residues long. The DNA of the CDR3 is TGCGCCAGCAGCCCGAGACAGCTACAAAACTATGGCTACACCTTC. Translated: CASSPRQLQNYGYTF.

The table lists this clone with a few counts. The rearrangement joins TRBV5-4 to TRBJ1-1, with D tentatively TRBD1 (5 bases). CDR1 is SGHNT and CDR2 is YYREEE in the germline V gene (reference sequence). The ends were cut back, 2 bases at V and 1 base at J, with 6 bases in the middle. The CDR3 loop spans 13 amino acids. CDR3 protein: CASSFQGNTEAFF. DNA for the CDR3: TGTGCCAGCAGCTTCCAGGGGAACACTGAAGCTTTCTTT.

J is TRBJ2-1 and V is TRBV28; 10 bases map to TRBD2. CDR1 is MDHEN and CDR2 is SYDVKM in the germline V gene. Unmatched junction bases numbered 6, after V lost 6 bases and J lost 4 bases. There are 15 residues in the CDR3. This CDR3 is CASRRGLAAYNEQFF. The CDR3 DNA reads TGTGCCAGCAGACGTGGACTAGCGGCATACAATGAGCAGTTCTTC. The full variable domain, in which reference TRBV28 and TRBJ2-1 provide the parts outside the CDR3, is DVKVTQSSRYLVKRTGEKVFLECVQDMDHENMFWYRQDPGLGLRLIYFSYDVKMKEKGDIPEGYSVSREKKERFSLILESASTNQTSMYLCASRRGLAAYNEQFFGPGTRLTVL.

The gene calls are TRBV5-4 and TRBJ2-5; 8 bases are a match to TRBD2. Germline lookup yields CDR1 SGHNT and CDR2 YYREEE (reference sequence). The CDR3 is made up of 15 amino acids. Trimming took 4 bases from V and 2 from J; bases not matched to a gene: 7. CDR3 sequence (DNA): TGTGCCAGCAGCCATCCTAGCGGGCCTCAAGAGACCCAGTACTTC. It encodes CASSHPSGPQETQYF.

The table lists this clone with a few counts. The chain carries TRBV19 and TRBJ2-2; no definite D call. CDR1 is LNHDA, CDR2 SQIVND, per germline (reference sequence). The CDR3 is made up of 16 amino acids. The germline V and J ends were trimmed by 7 bases and 3 bases, with 18 bases remaining between them. CDR3 protein: CASNKKSSQHTGELFF. The CDR3 region has the DNA TGTGCCAGTAACAAGAAGAGTAGCCAACACACCGGGGAGCTGTTTTTT. The full variable domain, its missing parts supplied by reference TRBV19 and TRBJ2-2, is DGGITQSPKYLFRKEGQNVTLSCEQNLNHDAMYWYRQDPGQGLRLIYYSQIVNDFQKGDIAEGYSVSREKKESFPLTVTSAQKNPTAFYLCASNKKSSQHTGELFFGEGSRLTVL.

This clone has only a few counts. CDR3 DNA sequence: TGTGCCAGCAGCTCCAACTCTAGAAAGCGGAACATTCAGTACTTC. Its protein product is CASSSNSRKRNIQYF. The chain recombines TRBV27 with TRBJ2-4; possible D gene TRBD2, 5 bases. Germline CDR1 MNHEY, CDR2 SMNVEV (reference sequence). Trimming shortened V by 6 bases and J by 7 bases, and 19 bases separated the two germline ends. This CDR3 contains 15 residues.

This clone was picked up one time. The rearrangement links TRBV28 to TRBJ2-6; D not resolved. From germline, CDR1 is MDHEN and CDR2 SYDVKM. Trimming took 6 bases from V and 3 from J, leaving 9 bases between them. The CDR3 is made up of 14 amino acids. In DNA form, the CDR3 reads TGTGCCAGCAGGCCCCCGCGTGGGGCCAACGTCCTGACTTTC. Translated: CASRPPRGANVLTF.

This clone showed up just a few times. The chain links TRBV2 to TRBJ1-5, with 7 nucleotides matching TRBD1. CDR1 is SNHLY, CDR2 FYNNEI, per germline. The CDR3 sequence is 15 residues long. Losses at the gene ends were 5 bases for V and 0 bases for J; bases not matched to a gene: 4. The CDR3 DNA reads as TGTGCCAGCAGTCTACAGGGGTTTAGCAATCAGCCCCAGCATTTT. Translated, it gives CASSLQGFSNQPQHF.

V gene TRBV7-6 combines with J gene TRBJ2-2; tentatively, D is TRBD1 (6 bases). CDR3 size: 15 residues. Germline-derived CDR1 and CDR2 are SGHVS and FNYEAQ. V was pared by 5 bases and J by 3 bases, with 13 bases between. Here the CDR3 reads CASSPGQSYTGELFF. CDR3 nucleotide sequence: TGTGCCAGCAGCCCCGGACAGAGCTACACCGGGGAGCTGTTTTTT.

The rearrangement joins TRBV2 to TRBJ2-3, with 8 bases aligning to TRBD1. With V trimmed by 7 bases and J by 2 bases, 5 bases remained unmatched. This CDR3 region has 14 residues. Germline loops: CDR1 SNHLY, CDR2 FYNNEI. The CDR3 region is CASNRGSLTDTQYF. For the CDR3, the DNA is TGTGCCAGCAACAGGGGGAGCCTCACAGATACGCAGTATTTT.

In its sample, this clone was seen a few times. The gene calls are TRBV28 and TRBJ2-7; D perhaps matches TRBD2 (6 bases). CDR1 and CDR2 from the germline V gene are MDHEN and SYDVKM. This CDR3 has 14 residues. V lost 6 bases to trimming and J lost 2 bases, with 14 bases between them. The CDR3 region is CASSRRLGTYEQYF. The CDR3 region has the DNA TGTGCCAGCAGCCGTCGACTAGGAACCTACGAGCAGTACTTC.

This clone was counted only a few times. V and J are TRBV19 and TRBJ2-1; TRBD2 aligns across 12 bases. The CDR3 spans 15 residues. Germline V gene lookup returns CDR1 LNHDA and CDR2 SQIVND (reference sequence). V lost 5 bases to trimming and J lost 7 bases; unmatched junction nucleotides: 6. The DNA for the CDR3 is TGTGCCAGTAGTCCCCGGACTAGCGGGACGAATGAGCAGTTCTTC. Translation: CASSPRTSGTNEQFF.

This clone was recorded a few times. V is TRBV4-1 and J is TRBJ1-2; tentative D call: TRBD1 (5 bases). Germline V gives CDR1 MGHRA, CDR2 YSYEKL. There are 13 residues in the CDR3. Trimming pared 0 bases from V and 10 bases from J, leaving 12 bases between. The CDR3 loop is CASSQEGAGYYTF. Written as DNA, the CDR3 is TGCGCCAGCAGCCAAGAAGGGGCAGGGTACTACACCTTC.

Many counts were recorded for this clone. The chain joins TRBV4-1 to TRBJ2-7, with 7 nucleotides matching TRBD2. Trimming took 0 bases from V and 7 from J; bases not matched to a gene: 6. The CDR3 spans 14 residues. The V gene's germline CDR1 is MGHRA and CDR2 YSYEKL. This chain's CDR3 is CASSQDGRAGEQYF. In DNA form, the CDR3 reads TGCGCCAGCAGCCAAGATGGGAGGGCTGGGGAGCAGTACTTC.

This clone was seen a few times. The chain carries TRBV19 and TRBJ1-5; 9 nucleotides line up with TRBD1. V was pared by 8 bases and J by 5 bases, with 13 bases of the junction left unmatched. CDR3 length: 16 residues. The V gene's germline CDR1 is LNHDA and CDR2 SQIVND (reference sequence). The CDR3, as DNA: TGTGCCAGTCGAAATTCCGGGACAGGGATCTATCAGCCCCAGCATTTT. Translation: CASRNSGTGIYQPQHF.

V usage is TRBV11-3 and J usage is TRBJ2-7; TRBD1 is a possible D gene (6 bases). The CDR3 is made up of 14 amino acids. The V gene's germline CDR1 is SGHNT and CDR2 YENEEA. V was clipped by 2 bases and J by 6 bases, with 14 bases between them. The chain's CDR3 is CASSLQGTRSEQYF. The CDR3, as DNA: TGTGCCAGCAGCTTACAGGGGACCCGCAGCGAGCAGTACTTC.

The rearrangement uses TRBV6-4 and TRBJ2-1; 7 bases are shared with TRBD2. The CDR3 has 17 amino acids. Per germline, CDR1 MRHNA and CDR2 SNTAGT. Germline trimming cut 6 bases from V and 3 bases from J; bases unmatched to any gene: 14. CDR3 coding DNA: TGTGCCAGCAGCGATGGGCGGGAGCCACCTTACTACAATGAGCAGTTCTTC. This encodes CASSDGREPPYYNEQFF.

This clone was seen more than once but under ten times. This chain links TRBV5-6 with TRBJ2-7, with no clear D. Germline CDR1 and CDR2: SGHDT and YYEEEE. Between the trimmed V and J ends, which lost 4 bases and 5 bases, there was a span of 7 bases. The CDR3 contains 11 residues. CDR3 sequence: CASSRVHEQYF. The CDR3 DNA follows: TGTGCCAGCAGCCGCGTCCACGAGCAGTACTTC.

This clone has more than one count but fewer than ten. The rearrangement uses TRBV19 and TRBJ2-1; D is unresolved. CDR1 is LNHDA, CDR2 SQIVND, per germline (reference sequence). This CDR3 comprises 11 residues. The CDR3 reads CACGSYNEQFF. The CDR3 DNA sequence: TGTGCTTGTGGCAGCTACAATGAGCAGTTCTTC.

This clone has a handful of counts. The chain uses TRBV19 and TRBJ2-7, with D uncertain. This CDR3 has 14 amino acids. The germline V and J ends were trimmed by 7 bases and 2 bases, with 15 bases remaining between them. Germline loops: CDR1 LNHDA, CDR2 SQIVND (reference sequence). CDR3 residues: CASIEALPPYEQYF. CDR3 nucleotide sequence: TGTGCCAGTATTGAGGCGCTTCCCCCCTACGAGCAGTACTTC.

J is TRBJ1-2 and V is TRBV10-3; 7 bases align to TRBD1. The V segment lost 4 bases and the J segment 8 bases; nucleotides outside the gene matches: 16. Germline V gene data show CDR1 as ENHRY and CDR2 as SYGVKD. The CDR3 extends over 16 amino acids. The CDR3 DNA follows: TGTGCCATCAGTGGGTCCCGGGACAGAGTCCTTGGAGGCTACACCTTC. This translates into CAISGSRDRVLGGYTF.

J is TRBJ2-3 and V is TRBV5-1; D not certain. CDR1 is SGHRS, CDR2 YFSETQ, per germline. V was pared by 0 bases and J by 9 bases, with 17 bases between. The CDR3 has 15 residues. Here the CDR3 reads CASSLVQTTSKTQYF. The DNA for the CDR3 is TGCGCCAGCAGCTTGGTACAGACCACCTCGAAAACGCAGTATTTT.

The V gene is TRBV7-8, the J gene TRBJ2-5; possible D gene TRBD1, 5 bases. Germline V gene data show CDR1 as SGHVS and CDR2 as FQNEAQ. The V gene lost 3 bases and the J gene lost 2 bases, with 7 bases spanning the gap. The CDR3 is 13 amino acids. For the CDR3, the DNA is TGTGCCAGCAGCTTGGGGCAGCAAGAGACCCAGTACTTC. This sequence encodes CASSLGQQETQYF.

This clone was seen only a few times. This chain uses TRBV4-1 with TRBJ2-1; TRBD1 matches at 7 bases. Germline V gene sequence: CDR1 MGHRA, CDR2 YSYEKL. V trimming: 3 bases; J trimming: 1 base; junction bases outside the gene matches: 6. CDR3 length: 16 amino acids. Here the CDR3 DNA reads TGCGCCAGCAGCCACGGGGACAGCTTTTCCTACAATGAGCAGTTCTTC. Its translation: CASSHGDSFSYNEQFF.